This TCR beta chain was sequenced during a study of blood T cell repertoires in COVID-19. The wider study: Acute and convalescent COVID-19 specimens originated in the United States, Italy and Spain.

Original handling: For nucleated cells, counts were estimated from reference gene primer amplification. Repertoires were generated with immunoSEQ multiplex PCR, while TCRdb's copy carries only in-frame clones and drops some. That table gives V, J and clone size, and the DNA gave D and trimming. The table has roughly 200,000 clones, around 80% seen once. After removal of 4 bases from V and 6 bases from J, the junction contained 5 bases not matched to a gene. In germline, CDR1 is SGHRS, CDR2 YFSETQ. This CDR3 region has 15 residues. The origin of this receptor is a middle-aged man with active or convalescent COVID-19. The chain uses TRBV5-1 and TRBJ2-2, with 11 bases matching TRBD1. The specimen was peripheral blood. The CDR3: CASSTGQGVPGELFF. The CDR3 DNA sequence: TGCGCCAGCAGCACGGGACAGGGGGTCCCCGGGGAGCTGTTTTTT.